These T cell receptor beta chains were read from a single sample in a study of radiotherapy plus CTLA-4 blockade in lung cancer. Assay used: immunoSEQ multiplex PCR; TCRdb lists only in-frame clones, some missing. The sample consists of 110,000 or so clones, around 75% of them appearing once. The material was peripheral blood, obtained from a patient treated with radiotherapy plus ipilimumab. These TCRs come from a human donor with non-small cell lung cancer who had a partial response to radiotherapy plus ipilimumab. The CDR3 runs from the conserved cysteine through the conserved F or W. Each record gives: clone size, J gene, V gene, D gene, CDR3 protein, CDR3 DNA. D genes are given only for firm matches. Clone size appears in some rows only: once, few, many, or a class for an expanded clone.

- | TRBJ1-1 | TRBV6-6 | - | CASSYATIGAFF | TGTGCCAGCAGTTACGCGACTATCGGGGCTTTCTTT
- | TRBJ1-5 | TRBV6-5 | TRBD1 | CASSYGRGSQPQHF | TGTGCCAGCAGTTATGGCAGGGGGTCCCAGCCCCAGCATTTT
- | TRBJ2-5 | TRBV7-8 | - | CASSARTDQETQYF | TGTGCCAGCAGCGCCCGGACAGATCAAGAGACCCAGTACTTC
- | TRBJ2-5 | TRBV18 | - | CASSPQLQETQYF | TGTGCCAGCTCACCACAACTCCAAGAGACCCAGTACTTC
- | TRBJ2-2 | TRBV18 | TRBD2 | CASSPIAGINPGELFF | TGTGCCAGCTCACCCATAGCGGGTATCAACCCCGGGGAGCTGTTTTTT
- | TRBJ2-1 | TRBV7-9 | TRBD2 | CASSLRKAGGPYNEQFF | TGTGCCAGCAGCTTAAGAAAAGCGGGAGGGCCCTACAATGAGCAGTTCTTC
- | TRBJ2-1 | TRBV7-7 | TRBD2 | CASSRTSGPSSYNEQFF | TGTGCTAGCAGCCGGACTAGCGGGCCTAGCTCCTACAATGAGCAGTTCTTC
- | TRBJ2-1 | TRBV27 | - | CASSGGLLYNEQFF | TGTGCCAGCAGCGGGGGACTGCTGTACAATGAGCAGTTCTTC
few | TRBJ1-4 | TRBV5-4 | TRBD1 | CASSPGQGATNEKLFF | TGTGCCAGCAGCCCCGGACAGGGGGCGACTAATGAAAAACTGTTTTTT
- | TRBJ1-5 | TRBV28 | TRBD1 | CASRGQGAPGQPQHF | TGTGCCAGCCGAGGACAGGGGGCGCCGGGTCAGCCCCAGCATTTT
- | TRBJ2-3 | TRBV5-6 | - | CASSSSDTQYF | TGTGCCAGCAGCTCTTCGGATACGCAGTATTTT
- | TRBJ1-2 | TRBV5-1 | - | CASSPGRGAHYGYTF | TGCGCCAGCAGCCCGGGCAGGGGAGCGCACTATGGCTACACCTTC
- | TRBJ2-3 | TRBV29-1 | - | CSVLTGAGTDTQYF | TGCAGCGTTCTTACAGGGGCGGGAACAGATACGCAGTATTTT
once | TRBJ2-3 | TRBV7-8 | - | CASSHSGGLITDTQYF | TGTGCCAGCAGCCATTCGGGGGGCCTCATCACAGATACGCAGTATTTT
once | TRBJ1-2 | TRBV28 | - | CASRGGALSYGYTF | TGTGCCAGCCGTGGGGGGGCGCTTTCCTATGGCTACACCTTC
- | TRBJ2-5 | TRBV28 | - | CASSFPGESQYF | TGTGCCAGCAGTTTCCCCGGGGAGAGCCAGTACTTC
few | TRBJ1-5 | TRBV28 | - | CASRAGPRSSNQPQHF | TGTGCCAGCAGAGCAGGGCCCCGGAGCTCCAATCAGCCCCAGCATTTT
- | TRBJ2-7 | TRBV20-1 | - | CSANSAYEQYF | TGCAGTGCTAATAGCGCCTACGAGCAGTACTTC
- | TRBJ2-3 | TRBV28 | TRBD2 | CATARVAGMGTDTQYF | TGTGCCACTGCCAGAGTAGCGGGAATGGGCACAGATACGCAGTATTTT
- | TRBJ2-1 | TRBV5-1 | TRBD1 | CASSSSGGYNEQFF | TGCGCCAGCAGCTCATCAGGGGGCTACAATGAGCAGTTCTTC
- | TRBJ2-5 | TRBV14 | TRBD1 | CASSPTGALLETQYF | TGTGCCAGCAGCCCGACAGGGGCCCTCCTGGAGACCCAGTACTTC
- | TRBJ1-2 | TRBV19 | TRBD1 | CASSPSTGGINYGYTF | TGTGCCAGTAGCCCCAGCACAGGGGGGATTAACTATGGCTACACCTTC
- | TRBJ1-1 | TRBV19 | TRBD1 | CASSPDRERLAFF | TGTGCCAGTAGTCCTGACAGGGAGAGGTTAGCTTTCTTT
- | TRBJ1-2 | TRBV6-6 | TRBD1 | CASRSMDRSGGYTF | TGTGCCAGCAGATCTATGGACAGGTCTGGCGGCTACACCTTC
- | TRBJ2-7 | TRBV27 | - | CASSSPNRRLAYEQYF | TGTGCCAGCAGTTCCCCAAATCGGCGACTCGCCTACGAGCAGTACTTC
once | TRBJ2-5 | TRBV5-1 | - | CASSLDAQTQYF | TGCGCCAGCAGCTTGGATGCGCAGACCCAGTACTTC
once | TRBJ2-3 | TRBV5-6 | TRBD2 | CASRQGLAGVDTQYF | TGTGCCAGCAGACAGGGACTAGCGGGAGTAGATACGCAGTATTTT
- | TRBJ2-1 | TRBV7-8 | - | CASSSGPTGEQFF | TGTGCCAGCAGCTCCGGCCCAACGGGGGAGCAGTTCTTC
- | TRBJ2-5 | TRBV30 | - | CAWSSRMETQYF | TGTGCCTGGAGTTCTAGAATGGAGACCCAGTACTTC
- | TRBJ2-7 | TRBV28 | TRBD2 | CASIGRGTLSYEQYF | TGTGCCAGCATCGGGAGGGGGACTTTGTCCTACGAGCAGTACTTC
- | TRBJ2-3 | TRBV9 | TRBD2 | CASSAASGGTDTQYF | TGTGCCAGCAGCGCGGCTAGCGGGGGCACAGATACGCAGTATTTT
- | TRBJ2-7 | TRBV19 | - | CASSQYSSSYEQYF | TGTGCCAGTAGTCAATATTCGAGCTCCTACGAGCAGTACTTC